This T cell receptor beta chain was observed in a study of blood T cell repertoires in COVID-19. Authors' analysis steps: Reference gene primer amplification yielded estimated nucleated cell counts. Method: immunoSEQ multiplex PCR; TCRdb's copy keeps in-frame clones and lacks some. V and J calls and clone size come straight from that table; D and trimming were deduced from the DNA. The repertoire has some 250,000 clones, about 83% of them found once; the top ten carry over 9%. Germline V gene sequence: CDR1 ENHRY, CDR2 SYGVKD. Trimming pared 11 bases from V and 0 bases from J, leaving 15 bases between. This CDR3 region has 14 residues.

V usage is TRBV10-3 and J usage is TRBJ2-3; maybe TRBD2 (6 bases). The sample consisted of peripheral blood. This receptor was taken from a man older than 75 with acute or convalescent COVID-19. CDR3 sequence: CAGPCGTSTDTQYF. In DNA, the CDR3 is TGTGCCGGCCCCTGCGGGACTAGCACAGATACGCAGTATTTT.